One and the same sample provided the 14 T cell receptor beta chains below, sequenced in a study of human T cells and chemical hapten exposure. TCRdb processed the RACE reads anew with MiXCR; each CDR3 protein has one entry. The sample lists about 190,000 distinct CDR3 sequences, 20% to 25% occurring once. Indicated time point: patch test 3, about 24 weeks after DPC sensitization. The treatment was: therapeutic diphenylcyclopropenone sensitization with weekly scalp DPC. Here the sequenced sample was whole blood, taken in connection with sensitization to the hapten diphenylcyclopropenone (DPC). These receptors came from a woman in her forties with alopecia areata. Some clones in this sample may be carry-over from other donors' samples.

The chain combines TRBV12-3 or TRBV12-4 with TRBJ1-5; D ambiguous. Trimming removed 3 bases at V and 6 bases at J, with 12 bases between. This CDR3 has 14 residues. The CDR3 sequence is CASSFSQAPQPQHF. The DNA of the CDR3 is TGTGCCAGCAGTTTCAGCCAGGCTCCTCAGCCCCAGCATTTT.

This clonotype was observed a handful of times. The chain employs TRBV29-1 and TRBJ2-3; possibly TRBD2 for D (5 bases). The CDR3 covers 9 residues. Germline loops: CDR1 SQVTM, CDR2 ANQGSEA. The V end was cut by 3 bases, the J end by 15 bases, with 10 bases between. The CDR3 is CSVEPGYYF. Written as DNA, the CDR3 is TGCAGCGTTGAGCCGGGGTACTATTTT.

There are a few counts of this clonotype. The J gene is TRBJ2-1, the V gene TRBV6-4; TRBD2 matches at 9 bases. The CDR3 runs 14 residues. The J segment lost 1 base and the V segment lost 10 bases, leaving 5 bases of the junction unmatched. CDR1 is MRHNA and CDR2 is SNTAGT in the germline V gene. The DNA for the CDR3 is TGTGCCACCTCCCTAGCGGGGTCCTACAATGAGCAGTTCTTC. It is translated as CATSLAGSYNEQFF.

This clonotype was detected ten times or more. The rearrangement links TRBV20-1 to TRBJ2-1; tentatively, D is TRBD1 (7 bases). CDR3 length equals 15 residues. The germline CDR1 and CDR2 sequences are DFQATT and SNEGSKA (reference sequence). V lost 0 bases and J lost 7, with 16 bases in between. Written as DNA, the CDR3 is TGCAGTGCTAGAGATCAGGGGGGCGCGTGGAATGAGCAGTTCTTC. Its translation is CSARDQGGAWNEQFF.

This chain connects TRBV28 to TRBJ2-7, with D perhaps matching TRBD1 or TRBD2 (6 bases each). The CDR3 loop spans 15 amino acids. Per germline, CDR1 MDHEN and CDR2 SYDVKM. The ends were cut back, 3 bases at V and 0 bases at J, with 12 bases in the middle. The CDR3 DNA reads TGTGCCAGCAGTTTCCGGGGGCGCCTCTCCTACGAGCAGTACTTC. Its protein product is CASSFRGRLSYEQYF.

Notes on this clonotype: Germline is not matched at one junction end, which may reflect a read error. This chain connects TRBV28 to TRBJ2-7; TRBD2 agrees at 13 bases. Germline V lookup: CDR1 MDHEN, CDR2 SYDVKM. The CDR3 covers 13 residues. The CDR3 DNA follows: TGTGCCAGCAGACCCGGGACTAGCGGGATTCTCAGCTTC. As protein: CASRPGTSGILSF.

The genes are TRBV29-1 and TRBJ1-1; tentative D call: TRBD1 (6 bases). The V end was cut by 7 bases, the J end by 0 bases, with 12 bases between. From germline, CDR1 is SQVTM and CDR2 ANQGSEA. The CDR3 length is 13 residues. CDR3 residues: CSAEQGMNTEAFF. CDR3 bases: TGCAGCGCCGAGCAGGGGATGAACACTGAAGCTTTCTTT.

There are a few counts of this clonotype. The chain carries TRBV12-3 or TRBV12-4 and TRBJ2-7; 7 bases agree with TRBD1. The junction had 7 bases not matched to a gene; V was cut back by 4 bases and J by 4 bases. This CDR3 is built from 14 residues. This chain's CDR3 is CASSSGQPVYEQYF. The CDR3 DNA sequence: TGTGCCAGCAGTTCGGGACAGCCAGTTTACGAGCAGTACTTC.

The rearrangement joins TRBV28 to TRBJ2-7, with TRBD2 identical over 8 bases. The CDR3 consists of 14 residues. Germline CDR1 MDHEN, CDR2 SYDVKM. V was pared by 6 bases and J by 3 bases, with 7 bases of the junction left unmatched. CDR3 sequence: CASSHQREYYEQYF. The CDR3 bases are TGTGCCAGCAGCCACCAGCGGGAGTACTACGAGCAGTACTTC.

The CDR3 DNA follows: TGTGCCAGCAGTTCGAGACAGGTCAGCTCCTACGAGCAGTACTTC. This translates into CASSSRQVSSYEQYF. The chain carries TRBV6-5 and TRBJ2-7, with D tentatively TRBD1 (6 bases). The V gene's germline CDR1 is MNHEY and CDR2 SVGAGI. Trimming pared 4 bases from V and 0 bases from J, leaving 13 bases between. The CDR3 is 15 amino acids.

The chain carries TRBV7-3 and TRBJ2-7; 7 bases are shared with TRBD1. The length of the CDR3 is 12 residues. With 6 bases clipped from V and 7 bases from J, the junction kept 6 bases outside the gene matches. Germline values: CDR1 SGHTA, CDR2 FQGTGA. Here the CDR3 reads CASSRTGEEQYF. The DNA for the CDR3 is TGTGCCAGCAGTCGGACAGGAGAAGAGCAGTACTTC. The variable domain in full, completed from reference TRBV7-3 and TRBJ2-7, reads GAGVSQTPSNKVTEKGKYVELRCDPISGHTALYWYRQSLGQGPEFLIYFQGTGAADDSGLPNDRFFAVRPEGSVSTLKIQRTERGDSAVYLCASSRTGEEQYFGPGTRLTVT.

This chain uses TRBV7-3 with TRBJ2-5; D gene ambiguous. The germline V and J ends were trimmed by 0 bases and 2 bases, with 4 bases remaining between them. Per the germline V gene, CDR1 is SGHTA and CDR2 is FQGTGA. The CDR3 runs 13 residues. CDR3 protein: CASSLTIQETQYF. In DNA form, the CDR3 reads TGTGCCAGCAGCTTAACTATACAAGAGACCCAGTACTTC.

The chain combines TRBV4-3 with TRBJ2-3; 8 bases fit TRBD2. J lost 3 bases, V lost 1 base, and 6 bases had no gene match. CDR1 is LGHNA and CDR2 is YSLEER in the germline V gene. CDR3 length: 16 amino acids. The CDR3 sequence is CASSQVSLAVTDTQYF. In nucleotides, the CDR3 is TGCGCCAGCAGCCAAGTATCACTAGCGGTAACAGATACGCAGTATTTT.

V is TRBV12-3 or TRBV12-4 and J is TRBJ2-3, with D possibly TRBD2 on 6 matching bases. V was clipped by 5 bases and J by 4 bases, with 10 bases between them. The CDR3 consists of 13 residues. CDR3 amino acids: CASSPGSPDTQYF. CDR3 DNA sequence: TGTGCCAGCAGTCCCGGGAGCCCAGATACGCAGTATTTT.